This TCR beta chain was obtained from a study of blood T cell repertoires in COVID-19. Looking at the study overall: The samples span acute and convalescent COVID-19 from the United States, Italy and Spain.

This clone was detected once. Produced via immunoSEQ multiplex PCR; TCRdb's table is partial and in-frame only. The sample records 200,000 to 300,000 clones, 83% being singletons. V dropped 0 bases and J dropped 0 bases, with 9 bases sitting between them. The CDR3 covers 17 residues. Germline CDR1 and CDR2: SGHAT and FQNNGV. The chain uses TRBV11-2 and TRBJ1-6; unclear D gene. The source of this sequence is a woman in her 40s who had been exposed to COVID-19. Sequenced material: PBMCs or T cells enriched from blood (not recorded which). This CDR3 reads CASSLDQGSSYNSPLHF. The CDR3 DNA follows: TGTGCCAGCAGCTTAGATCAAGGGAGCTCCTATAATTCACCCCTCCACTTT.